Only a few counts were recorded for the clone carrying this TCR beta chain. Its antigen is unknown. Constant-segment primers and 5'RACE yielded cDNA libraries for TCR alpha and TCR beta, each carrying sample barcodes and UMIs. TCRdb reprocessed the 5' RACE reads with MiXCR, giving one entry per CDR3 protein. The data contain 340,000 or so distinct CDR3 sequences, over 10% of them seen just once; the ten biggest clones take up 20% to 25%. The data originate from a study of T-cell memory formation after mild COVID-19. Study overall: The TCR clusters were mostly specific to one donor.

Points from the study as a whole: Contracting CD4+ clones were located mainly in CM and EM, and CD8+ clones in EMRA.

This CDR3 is built from 15 residues. The germline V gene has CDR1 WSHSY and CDR2 SAAADI. V was clipped by 7 bases and J by 5 bases; unmatched bases: 10. This receptor was taken from a man in his late teens or twenties who had mild COVID-19 (a few samples of this study predate the infection). Cell type and time point are not known. Specimen: PBMCs or a T cell subset sorted from them (not recorded which). The chain couples TRBV10-2 to TRBJ1-1; 10 bases match TRBD1. The CDR3 protein is CASTWDRGSWTEAFF. The DNA of the CDR3 is TGCGCCAGCACTTGGGACAGGGGTTCTTGGACTGAAGCTTTCTTT.